These T cell receptor beta chains were read from a single sample in a study of tumor and adjacent non-tumor tissue in lung cancer. TCRdb passed the multiplex PCR reads through MiXCR, listing each CDR3 protein once. The profile shows some 100,000 distinct CDR3 sequences, 75% of them singletons. Input material: lung tumor tissue. The receptors were gathered from a woman aged 60 to 75 with non-small cell lung cancer. Each CDR3 is given with its conserved first and last residue. Fields, in order: clone size, V gene, J gene, CDR3 length, CDR3 protein. The listing skips clone size in some rows; elsewhere it reads once, few, many or a size class.

>NA|TRBV11-2|TRBJ1-1|13
CACSPRSETEAFF
>NA|TRBV6-5|TRBJ1-5|13
CASRRGTNQSQHF
>NA|TRBV7-8|TRBJ1-5|16
CASNLGGDRFNQPQHF
>NA|TRBV6-2/TRBV6-3|TRBJ1-4|14
CASSPEQVNEILFF
>once|TRBV7-9|TRBJ1-6|15
CASSLPAGGDSPLHF
>NA|TRBV20-1|TRBJ2-1|17
CSASAARAPLSYIEQFF
>NA|TRBV11-1|TRBJ1-1|14
CDSSFFGRAARAFF
>NA|TRBV5-4|TRBJ1-2|18
CASILGGPGHTTPNGYTF
>NA|TRBV5-1|TRBJ1-4|14
CASSWGHTNEKLFF
>many|TRBV6-2/TRBV6-3|TRBJ2-3|14
CASTPRMGGDTQYF
>once|TRBV11-2|TRBJ1-2|15
CASSLVRGTGYGYTF
>NA|TRBV28|TRBJ1-1|13
CASSYDRYTEAFF
>many|TRBV6-5|TRBJ1-5|15
CASSYSPSADQPQHF
>many|TRBV13|TRBJ2-2|14
CASSARTGGRELFF